Listed below are T cell receptor beta chains from one sample, sequenced in a study of OX40 agonist ivuxolimab in advanced cancers. Repertoires were generated with immunoSEQ multiplex PCR, while TCRdb's copy carries only in-frame clones and drops some. This table holds about 110,000 clones, approximately 90% found once. Specimen: CD4+ or CD8+ T cells sorted from blood, collected in a trial of the OX40 agonist ivuxolimab. The source is an adult with an advanced solid tumor such as melanoma, head and neck, liver or kidney cancer. Each CDR3 is given with its conserved first and last residue. D genes are given only for firm matches. Rows give clone size only sometimes, using once, few, many, or a class for an expanded clone.

D	V	size	J	length	DNA	CDR3
TRBD2	TRBV28	NA	TRBJ2-3	16	TGTGCCAGCAGCGGACTAGCGGGGGGGCCCACAGATACGCAGTATTTT	CASSGLAGGPTDTQYF
TRBD1	TRBV30	NA	TRBJ1-4	14	TGTGCCTGGAGTGTATGGGACAGGATTGAAAAACTGTTTTTT	CAWSVWDRIEKLFF
TRBD1	TRBV18	once	TRBJ1-4	15	TGTGCCAGCTCACCACAGGGACAGCCGAATGAAAAACTGTTTTTT	CASSPQGQPNEKLFF
NA	TRBV7-2	once	TRBJ2-1	16	TGTGCCAGCAGCTGGGGGGGGCGAGTTTCCTACAATGAGCAGTTCTTC	CASSWGGRVSYNEQFF
NA	TRBV6-5	NA	TRBJ2-7	13	TGTGCCAGCCTGCAGGGGTCCTCCTACGAGCAGTACTTC	CASLQGSSYEQYF
NA	TRBV18	once	TRBJ2-2	16	TGTGCCAGCTCCCCAGGGGCACAAGCGAACACCGGGGAGCTGTTTTTT	CASSPGAQANTGELFF
TRBD2	TRBV19	once	TRBJ2-1	17	TGTGCCAGTAGTACTAGGAGCGGGGGGGCCGTTGGTTATGAGCAGTTCTTC	CASSTRSGGAVGYEQFF
NA	TRBV6-1	NA	TRBJ2-2	16	TGTGCCAGCAGTGAAATGGGGACTGTGAACACCGGGGAGCTGTTTTTT	CASSEMGTVNTGELFF
NA	TRBV7-2	NA	TRBJ2-7	15	TGTGCCAGCAGCCAATCGAGGGCAGTCACCTACGAGCAGTACTTC	CASSQSRAVTYEQYF
TRBD1	TRBV30	NA	TRBJ1-1	14	TGTGCCTGGAGTGTTGAGAGGGGGCGAGCTGAAGCTTTCTTT	CAWSVERGRAEAFF
TRBD2	TRBV7-2	NA	TRBJ2-7	17	TGTGCCAGCAGCTTAAATCCGGGGGGTCCTACGGGCGGGGAGCAGTACTTC	CASSLNPGGPTGGEQYF
NA	TRBV19	NA	TRBJ2-3	11	TGTGCCAGTAGTATTGGAGATACGCAGTATTTT	CASSIGDTQYF
NA	TRBV2	NA	TRBJ1-5	13	TGTGCCGGTAAGACAGTTCCTAATCAGCCCCAGCATTTT	CAGKTVPNQPQHF
TRBD1	TRBV19	NA	TRBJ1-6	15	TGTGCCAGTAGTTTCGGGACAGGGGTGAATTCACCCCTCCACTTT	CASSFGTGVNSPLHF
NA	TRBV6-1	NA	TRBJ2-7	13	TGTGCCAGCAGTGGGCCCCGAGGGATCGAGCAGTACTTC	CASSGPRGIEQYF
NA	TRBV29-1	NA	TRBJ2-4	10	TGCAGCGTCCGGGACACCATTCAGTACTTC	CSVRDTIQYF
NA	TRBV7-9	NA	TRBJ2-7	13	TGTGCCAGCACCGCCGGGACACAGGTTTGGCAGTACTTC	CASTAGTQVWQYF
NA	TRBV11-3	NA	TRBJ2-2	15	TGTGCCAGCACCATACCACGGACGAACACCGGGGAGCTGTTTTTT	CASTIPRTNTGELFF
TRBD1	TRBV6-6	NA	TRBJ1-2	12	TGTGTAGGCGGGACAGCCGACTATGGCTACACCTTC	CVGGTADYGYTF
NA	TRBV30	NA	TRBJ1-3	13	TGTGCCTGGAGATCGCAGGGCGGAAACACCATATATTTT	CAWRSQGGNTIYF
NA	TRBV20-1	NA	TRBJ1-5	11	TGCAGTGCTAGCCGAGGAGACCCCCAGCATTTT	CSASRGDPQHF
NA	TRBV18	NA	TRBJ1-5	13	TGTGCCAGCTCACCGGGGGTGGATCAGCCCCAGCATTTT	CASSPGVDQPQHF
NA	TRBV7-2	NA	TRBJ1-5	13	TGTGCCAGCAGCCCACAGGGCTATCAGCCCCAGCATTTT	CASSPQGYQPQHF
NA	TRBV28	NA	TRBJ2-4	13	TGTGCCAGCAGGCCTCCAGCCAAAAACATTCAGTACTTC	CASRPPAKNIQYF
NA	TRBV2	NA	TRBJ2-7	13	TGTGCCAGCAGCTACAACCCCGGCGGGGAGCAGTACTTC	CASSYNPGGEQYF
NA	TRBV7-9	NA	TRBJ1-1	14	TGTGCCAGCAGTTATAACAGGGTTATCACTGAAGCTTTCTTT	CASSYNRVITEAFF
NA	TRBV10-3	NA	TRBJ2-5	13	TGTGCCAGCAGGCTCGCCCTCCAAGAGACCCAGTACTTC	CASRLALQETQYF
TRBD2	TRBV7-8	NA	TRBJ2-3	17	TGTGCCAGCAGCTCGCCCCCGGGCGGGGGGTTGACAGATACGCAGTATTTT	CASSSPPGGGLTDTQYF
TRBD1	TRBV7-6	NA	TRBJ2-5	15	TGTGCCAGCAGCTTAATGGGACAGGGCCAAGAGACCCAGTACTTC	CASSLMGQGQETQYF
TRBD1	TRBV11-2	NA	TRBJ2-5	15	TGTGCCAGCAGCTTAGTACAGGGGGCGGGAGAGACCCAGTACTTC	CASSLVQGAGETQYF
TRBD1	TRBV19	once	TRBJ2-5	14	TGTGCCAGTAGCATAAACAGGGGGCGAGAGACCCAGTACTTC	CASSINRGRETQYF
NA	TRBV6-1	NA	TRBJ2-6	16	TGTGCCAGCAGTGACAGGGCTGCGGCTGGGGCCAACGTCCTGACTTTC	CASSDRAAAGANVLTF
NA	TRBV18	NA	TRBJ2-7	12	TGTGCCAGCTCACCCGACTCGGGGCCTCCGTACTTC	CASSPDSGPPYF
TRBD2	TRBV5-4	NA	TRBJ2-1	16	TGTGCCAGCAGCTTGGTCCTAGCGGGGGGGGTCAATGAGCAGTTCTTC	CASSLVLAGGVNEQFF
TRBD2	TRBV6-5	NA	TRBJ2-1	16	TGTGCCAGCAGTTCCCTGGGGCTAGCGGACTACAATGAGCAGTTCTTC	CASSSLGLADYNEQFF
TRBD2	TRBV5-3	NA	TRBJ2-1	16	TGTGCCAGAAGCTTCTCTCTAGCGGGGGGTTACAATGAGCAGTTCTTC	CARSFSLAGGYNEQFF
NA	TRBV6-6	NA	TRBJ1-5	15	TGTGCCAGCAGGGACCACGGGGAGGACAATCAGCCCCAGCATTTT	CASRDHGEDNQPQHF
NA	TRBV29-1	NA	TRBJ2-3	12	TGCAGCGTTGAACCGTTTGTGGATACGCAGTATTTT	CSVEPFVDTQYF
TRBD1	TRBV30	NA	TRBJ1-2	15	TGTGCCTCCCGCCCGGGACAGGGGGGCTACTATGGCTACACCTTC	CASRPGQGGYYGYTF
NA	TRBV11-2	NA	TRBJ1-1	13	TGTGCCAGCAGCTTTGCCGGGACCACTGAAGCTTTCTTT	CASSFAGTTEAFF
TRBD1	TRBV7-3	NA	TRBJ1-1	15	TGTGCCAGCAGCTTACAAGGGGGCGCCGGTACTGAAGCTTTCTTT	CASSLQGGAGTEAFF
TRBD1	TRBV7-2	once	TRBJ2-7	16	TGTGCCAGCAGCTTAGCCGTGGGACAGAGCTCCTACGAGCAGTACTTC	CASSLAVGQSSYEQYF